This T cell receptor beta chain was recovered during a study of human T cells and chemical hapten exposure. TCRdb redid the calling of the RACE reads with MiXCR, one entry per CDR3 protein. The sample lists 90,000 to 140,000 distinct CDR3 sequences; less than 35% were seen once. The time point is: patch test 3, about 24 weeks after DPC sensitization. Treatment noted: therapeutic diphenylcyclopropenone sensitization with weekly scalp DPC. There are 15 residues in the CDR3. The germline V and J ends were trimmed by 5 bases and 2 bases, with 13 bases remaining between them. Germline values: CDR1 MNHEY, CDR2 SMNVEV (reference sequence).

The chain combines TRBV27 with TRBJ1-3; no clear D. The receptor was derived from a man between 40 and 49 years old with alopecia areata. Some clones in this sample may be carry-over from other donors' samples. Sequencing was performed on whole blood, taken in connection with sensitization to the hapten diphenylcyclopropenone (DPC). CDR3 sequence (DNA): TGTGCCAGCAGTCCCCAGCGGACGGCTGGAAACACCATATATTTT. Amino acids: CASSPQRTAGNTIYF.